The rows below give T cell receptor beta chains drawn from one sample of a study of blood T cell repertoires in COVID-19. TCRdb keeps only in-frame clones here, not all; method: immunoSEQ multiplex PCR. This sample has 98,000 or so clones, with more than 70% found just once. Material: peripheral blood. The receptors were sampled from an older woman in a cohort sampled during active or convalescent COVID-19. CDR3s include the opening cysteine and the closing phenylalanine or tryptophan. The order of the fields is V gene, clone size, D gene, J gene, CDR3 length, CDR3 protein, CDR3 DNA. D genes are given only for firm matches. Only some rows state a clone size, as once, few, many or a class for expanded clones.

V gene: TRBV7-9; clone size: NA; D gene: NA; J gene: TRBJ2-1; CDR3 length: 14; CDR3 protein: CASISRHVYNEQFF; CDR3 DNA: TGTGCCAGCATCTCTCGACACGTTTACAATGAGCAGTTCTTC
V gene: TRBV5-6; clone size: NA; D gene: NA; J gene: TRBJ2-7; CDR3 length: 13; CDR3 protein: CASSFGAEDEQYF; CDR3 DNA: TGTGCCAGCAGCTTTGGGGCAGAGGACGAGCAGTACTTC
V gene: TRBV6-5; clone size: NA; D gene: NA; J gene: TRBJ1-4; CDR3 length: 13; CDR3 protein: CASSYSIGEKLFF; CDR3 DNA: TGTGCCAGCAGTTACTCGATTGGCGAAAAACTGTTTTTT
V gene: TRBV19; clone size: NA; D gene: TRBD1; J gene: TRBJ1-2; CDR3 length: 15; CDR3 protein: CASIGTGGAPGGYTF; CDR3 DNA: TGTGCCAGTATCGGGACAGGGGGCGCGCCTGGGGGCTACACCTTC
V gene: TRBV5-4; clone size: NA; D gene: TRBD1; J gene: TRBJ1-2; CDR3 length: 15; CDR3 protein: CASSLQVGQAYGYTF; CDR3 DNA: TGTGCCAGCAGCTTACAAGTGGGACAGGCGTATGGCTACACCTTC
V gene: TRBV5-4; clone size: NA; D gene: TRBD1; J gene: TRBJ1-2; CDR3 length: 16; CDR3 protein: CASSLGVRGRVYGYTF; CDR3 DNA: TGTGCCAGCAGCTTGGGTGTCAGGGGGCGAGTCTATGGCTACACCTTC
V gene: TRBV3-1/TRBV3-2; clone size: NA; D gene: NA; J gene: TRBJ2-5; CDR3 length: 16; CDR3 protein: CASSQAGSGRQETQYF; CDR3 DNA: TGTGCCAGCAGCCAGGCCGGCTCAGGGCGACAAGAGACCCAGTACTTC
V gene: TRBV4-2; clone size: NA; D gene: TRBD2; J gene: TRBJ2-1; CDR3 length: 17; CDR3 protein: CASSPRGLAGTYNEQFF; CDR3 DNA: TGTGCCAGCAGCCCCCGGGGACTAGCGGGAACCTACAATGAGCAGTTCTTC
V gene: TRBV15; clone size: NA; D gene: NA; J gene: TRBJ1-2; CDR3 length: 15; CDR3 protein: CATSREPNRIDGYTF; CDR3 DNA: TGTGCCACCAGCAGAGAGCCAAACAGAATTGATGGCTACACCTTC
V gene: TRBV5-4; clone size: once; D gene: TRBD1; J gene: TRBJ1-2; CDR3 length: 14; CDR3 protein: CASSGQGGSLGYTF; CDR3 DNA: TGTGCCAGCAGCGGACAGGGTGGGTCATTAGGCTACACCTTC
V gene: TRBV9; clone size: NA; D gene: NA; J gene: TRBJ2-1; CDR3 length: 11; CDR3 protein: CASSALNEQFF; CDR3 DNA: TGTGCCAGCAGCGCCCTCAATGAGCAGTTCTTC
V gene: TRBV28; clone size: NA; D gene: NA; J gene: TRBJ2-6; CDR3 length: 15; CDR3 protein: CASRRPTGGANVLTF; CDR3 DNA: TGTGCCAGCAGGAGACCGACAGGAGGGGCCAACGTCCTGACTTTC
V gene: TRBV7-8; clone size: NA; D gene: NA; J gene: TRBJ2-2; CDR3 length: 15; CDR3 protein: CASSLRTFLGGELFF; CDR3 DNA: TGTGCCAGCAGCCTCCGGACATTTTTAGGCGGGGAGCTGTTTTTT
V gene: TRBV2; clone size: NA; D gene: TRBD1; J gene: TRBJ1-1; CDR3 length: 14; CDR3 protein: CASSSGQGPTEAFF; CDR3 DNA: TGTGCCAGCAGTTCGGGACAGGGCCCCACTGAAGCTTTCTTT
V gene: TRBV30; clone size: NA; D gene: NA; J gene: TRBJ2-5; CDR3 length: 13; CDR3 protein: CAWSPASAQTQYF; CDR3 DNA: TGTGCCTGGAGTCCGGCGAGCGCGCAGACCCAGTACTTC
V gene: TRBV7-6; clone size: few; D gene: TRBD2; J gene: TRBJ2-7; CDR3 length: 16; CDR3 protein: CASSLGLAGADYEQYF; CDR3 DNA: TGTGCCAGCAGCTTAGGGCTAGCGGGGGCCGACTACGAGCAGTACTTC
V gene: TRBV12-3/TRBV12-4; clone size: NA; D gene: TRBD1; J gene: TRBJ1-1; CDR3 length: 13; CDR3 protein: CASRPTGYTEAFF; CDR3 DNA: TGTGCCAGCAGACCGACAGGGTACACTGAAGCTTTCTTT
V gene: TRBV5-8; clone size: NA; D gene: TRBD1; J gene: TRBJ2-2; CDR3 length: 15; CDR3 protein: CASRVRQGHTGELFF; CDR3 DNA: TGTGCCAGCCGGGTGAGACAGGGGCACACCGGGGAGCTGTTTTTT
V gene: TRBV10-1; clone size: NA; D gene: NA; J gene: TRBJ2-3; CDR3 length: 15; CDR3 protein: CASSESVGTGDTQYF; CDR3 DNA: TGCGCCAGCAGTGAGTCCGTCGGGACTGGGGATACGCAGTATTTT
V gene: TRBV7-9; clone size: NA; D gene: TRBD2; J gene: TRBJ2-7; CDR3 length: 13; CDR3 protein: CAAAGGQSYEQYF; CDR3 DNA: TGCGCGGCAGCGGGGGGGCAGTCCTACGAGCAGTACTTC
V gene: TRBV27; clone size: NA; D gene: TRBD2; J gene: TRBJ2-2; CDR3 length: 17; CDR3 protein: CASSRRTSGSGTGELFF; CDR3 DNA: TGTGCCAGCAGTCGCCGGACTAGCGGGAGTGGGACCGGGGAGCTGTTTTTT
V gene: TRBV27; clone size: NA; D gene: NA; J gene: TRBJ2-6; CDR3 length: 15; CDR3 protein: CASSPQGIRANVLTF; CDR3 DNA: TGTGCCAGCAGTCCGCAGGGTATAAGGGCCAACGTCCTGACTTTC
V gene: TRBV5-4; clone size: NA; D gene: NA; J gene: TRBJ2-5; CDR3 length: 14; CDR3 protein: CASSSRDSQETQYF; CDR3 DNA: TGTGCCAGCAGCTCCCGGGATTCACAAGAGACCCAGTACTTC
V gene: TRBV9; clone size: NA; D gene: TRBD1; J gene: TRBJ1-3; CDR3 length: 17; CDR3 protein: CASSVATGRSSGNTIYF; CDR3 DNA: TGTGCCAGCAGCGTCGCGACAGGGAGGTCCTCTGGAAACACCATATATTTT
V gene: TRBV30; clone size: NA; D gene: NA; J gene: TRBJ2-5; CDR3 length: 13; CDR3 protein: CAWSGSPQETQYF; CDR3 DNA: TGTGCCTGGAGTGGTAGCCCTCAAGAGACCCAGTACTTC
V gene: TRBV7-2; clone size: NA; D gene: TRBD2; J gene: TRBJ2-1; CDR3 length: 14; CDR3 protein: CASSGLAGLNEQFF; CDR3 DNA: TGTGCCAGCAGTGGACTAGCGGGTCTGAATGAGCAGTTCTTC
V gene: TRBV7-9; clone size: NA; D gene: NA; J gene: TRBJ1-2; CDR3 length: 14; CDR3 protein: CASSLDSRAGGYTF; CDR3 DNA: TGTGCCAGCAGCTTAGACAGTCGTGCCGGAGGCTACACCTTC